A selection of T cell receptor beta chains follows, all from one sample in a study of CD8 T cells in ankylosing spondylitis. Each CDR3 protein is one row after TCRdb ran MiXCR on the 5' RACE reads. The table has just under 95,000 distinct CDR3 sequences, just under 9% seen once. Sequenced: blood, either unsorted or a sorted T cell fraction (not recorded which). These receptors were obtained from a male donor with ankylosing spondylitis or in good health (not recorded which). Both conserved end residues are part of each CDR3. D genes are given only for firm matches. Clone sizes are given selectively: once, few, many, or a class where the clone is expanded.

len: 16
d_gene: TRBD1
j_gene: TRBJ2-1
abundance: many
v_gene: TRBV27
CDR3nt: TGTGCCAGCAGCCCGAACCGGGACAGGGGTTACAATGAGCAGTTCTTC
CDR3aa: CASSPNRDRGYNEQFF

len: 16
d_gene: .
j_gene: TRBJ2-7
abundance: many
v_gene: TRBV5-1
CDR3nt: TGCGCCAGCAGCCTGGGGGGCGGGGGCGACTCCTACGAGCAGTACTTC
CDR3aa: CASSLGGGGDSYEQYF

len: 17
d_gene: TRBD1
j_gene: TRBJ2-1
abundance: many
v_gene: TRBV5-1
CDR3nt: TGCGCCAGCAGCTTGAATACAGGGGGCGAAACTTACAATGAGCAGTTCTTC
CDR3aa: CASSLNTGGETYNEQFF

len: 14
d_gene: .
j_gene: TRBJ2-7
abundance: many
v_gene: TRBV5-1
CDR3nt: TGCGCCAGCAGCCGGGACGGATTCACCTACGAGCAGTACTTC
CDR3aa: CASSRDGFTYEQYF

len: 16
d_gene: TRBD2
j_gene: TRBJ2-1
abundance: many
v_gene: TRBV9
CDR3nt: TGTGCCAGCAGCGTTGAACTAGCGGGGGGGCAGAATGAGCAGTTCTTC
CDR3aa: CASSVELAGGQNEQFF

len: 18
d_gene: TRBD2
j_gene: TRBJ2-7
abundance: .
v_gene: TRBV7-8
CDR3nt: TGTGCCAGCAGCTTAGAAATTCTAGGGGGGACTAGCGGCTACGAGCAGTACTTC
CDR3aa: CASSLEILGGTSGYEQYF

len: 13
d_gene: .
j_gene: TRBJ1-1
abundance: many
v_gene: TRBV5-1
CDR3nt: TGCGCCAGCAGCCCGGGACGGGACAATGAAGCTTTCTTT
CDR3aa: CASSPGRDNEAFF

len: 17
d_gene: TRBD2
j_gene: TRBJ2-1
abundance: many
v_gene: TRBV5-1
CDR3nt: TGCGCCAGCAGTCCCCTCGGTGTAGCGGGGGGTTACAATGAGCAGTTCTTC
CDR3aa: CASSPLGVAGGYNEQFF

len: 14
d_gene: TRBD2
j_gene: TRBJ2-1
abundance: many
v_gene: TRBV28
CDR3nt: TGTGCCAGCAGTTTACTAGCGGGGGACAATGAGCAGTTCTTC
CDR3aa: CASSLLAGDNEQFF

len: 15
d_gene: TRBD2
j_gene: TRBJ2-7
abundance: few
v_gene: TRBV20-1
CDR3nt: TGCAGTGCTAGAGATGGTGCTAGCGGGGGGGGCGAGCAGTACTTC
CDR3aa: CSARDGASGGGEQYF

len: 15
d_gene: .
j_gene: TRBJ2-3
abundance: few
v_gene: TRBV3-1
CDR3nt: TGTGCCAGCAGCCAGAGTCTTCAGGGGACAGATACGCAGTATTTT
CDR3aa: CASSQSLQGTDTQYF

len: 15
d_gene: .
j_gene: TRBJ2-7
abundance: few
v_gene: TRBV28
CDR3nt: TGTGCCAGCAGTTTTCGGCTGGGGAGGTCCTACGAGCAGTACTTC
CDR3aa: CASSFRLGRSYEQYF

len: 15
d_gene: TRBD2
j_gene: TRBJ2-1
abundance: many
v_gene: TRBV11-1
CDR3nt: TGTGCCAGCAGCTCGGGACTAGCATTTGGCAATGAGCAGTTCTTC
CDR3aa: CASSSGLAFGNEQFF

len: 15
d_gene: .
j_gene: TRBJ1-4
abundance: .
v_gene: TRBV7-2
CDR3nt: TGTGCCAGCAGCTTAGGGGCAGCAAGGAGAGAAAAACTGTTTTTT
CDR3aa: CASSLGAARREKLFF